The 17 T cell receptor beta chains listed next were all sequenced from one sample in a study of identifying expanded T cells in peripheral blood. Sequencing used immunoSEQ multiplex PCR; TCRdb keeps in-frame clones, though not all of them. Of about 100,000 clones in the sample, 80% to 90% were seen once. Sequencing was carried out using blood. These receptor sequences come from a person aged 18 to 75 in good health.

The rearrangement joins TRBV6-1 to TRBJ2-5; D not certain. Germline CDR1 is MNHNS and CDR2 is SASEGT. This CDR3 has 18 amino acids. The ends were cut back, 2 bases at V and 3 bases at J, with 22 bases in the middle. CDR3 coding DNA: TGTGCCAGCAGTGAACCAACCTTCACAGTTCCTGGCGAAGAGACCCAGTACTTC. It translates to CASSEPTFTVPGEETQYF.

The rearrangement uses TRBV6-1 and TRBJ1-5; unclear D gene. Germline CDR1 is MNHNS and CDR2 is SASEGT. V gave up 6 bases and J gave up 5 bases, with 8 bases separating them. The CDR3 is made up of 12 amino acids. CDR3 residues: CASSSSDQPQHF. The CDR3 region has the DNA TGTGCCAGCAGCTCCTCTGATCAGCCCCAGCATTTT.

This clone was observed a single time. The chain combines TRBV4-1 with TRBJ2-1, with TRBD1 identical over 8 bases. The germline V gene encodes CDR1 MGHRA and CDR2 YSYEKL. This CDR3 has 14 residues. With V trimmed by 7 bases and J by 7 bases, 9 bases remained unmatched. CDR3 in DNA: TGCGCCAGCACCCTGGGACAGGCGACAAATGAGCAGTTCTTC. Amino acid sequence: CASTLGQATNEQFF.

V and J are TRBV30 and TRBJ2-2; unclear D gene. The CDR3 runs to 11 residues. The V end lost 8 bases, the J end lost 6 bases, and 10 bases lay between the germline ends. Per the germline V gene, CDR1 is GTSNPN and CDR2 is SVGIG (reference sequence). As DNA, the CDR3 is TGTGCCGGAAGGCTGGCCGGGGAGCTGTTTTTT. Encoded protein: CAGRLAGELFF. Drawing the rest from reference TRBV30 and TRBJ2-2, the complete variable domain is SQTIHQWPATLVQPVGSPLSLECTVEGTSNPNLYWYRQAAGRGLQLLFYSVGIGQISSEVPQNLSASRPQDRQFILSSKKLLLSDSGFYLCAGRLAGELFFGEGSRLTVL.

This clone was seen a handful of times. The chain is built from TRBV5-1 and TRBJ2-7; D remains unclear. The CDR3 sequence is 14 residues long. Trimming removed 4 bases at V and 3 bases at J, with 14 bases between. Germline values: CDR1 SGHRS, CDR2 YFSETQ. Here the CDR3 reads CASSPSGVNYEQYF. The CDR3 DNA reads TGCGCCAGCAGCCCATCTGGGGTAAACTACGAGCAGTACTTC.

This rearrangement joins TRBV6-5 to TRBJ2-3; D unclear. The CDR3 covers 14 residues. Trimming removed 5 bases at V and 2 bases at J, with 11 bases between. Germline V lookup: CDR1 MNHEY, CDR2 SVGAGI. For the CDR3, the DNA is TGTGCCAGCAGTCCGATTAGGTACACAGATACGCAGTATTTT. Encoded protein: CASSPIRYTDTQYF.

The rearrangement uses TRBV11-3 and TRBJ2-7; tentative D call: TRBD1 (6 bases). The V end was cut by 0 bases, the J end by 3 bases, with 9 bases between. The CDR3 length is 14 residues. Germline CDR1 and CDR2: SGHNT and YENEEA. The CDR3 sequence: CASSLDTGRYEQYF. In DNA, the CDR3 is TGTGCCAGCAGCTTAGATACAGGGCGCTACGAGCAGTACTTC.

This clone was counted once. CDR3 protein: CASSPRTGETYEQYF. The CDR3 region has the DNA TGTGCCAGCTCACCACGCACAGGGGAGACCTACGAGCAGTACTTC. The V gene is TRBV18, the J gene TRBJ2-7; 7 nucleotides line up with TRBD1. The CDR3 is made up of 15 amino acids. The trim removed 1 base at V and 2 bases at J, leaving 5 bases unmatched. The V gene's germline CDR1 is KGHSH and CDR2 LQKENI.

In DNA, the CDR3 is TGTGCCAGCAGAGGGGGATTAGATGAAAAACTGTTTTTT. Its translation: CASRGGLDEKLFF. The chain has TRBV6-1 and TRBJ1-4, with D possibly TRBD1 on 6 matching bases. The germline gives CDR1 MNHNS, CDR2 SASEGT. CDR3 length equals 13 residues. The V end was cut by 6 bases, the J end by 6 bases, with 11 bases between.

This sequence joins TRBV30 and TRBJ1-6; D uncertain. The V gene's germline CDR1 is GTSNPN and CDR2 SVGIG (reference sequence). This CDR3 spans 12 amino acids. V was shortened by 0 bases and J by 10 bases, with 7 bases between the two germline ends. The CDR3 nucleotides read TGTGCCTGGAGTGTTGGGGAGTCACCCCTCCACTTT. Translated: CAWSVGESPLHF.

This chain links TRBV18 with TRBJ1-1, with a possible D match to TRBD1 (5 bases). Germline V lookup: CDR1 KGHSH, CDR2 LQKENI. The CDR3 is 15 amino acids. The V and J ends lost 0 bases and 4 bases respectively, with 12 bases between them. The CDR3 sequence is CASSPPRAGLTEAFF. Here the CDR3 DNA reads TGTGCCAGCTCACCACCCCGGGCAGGGCTCACTGAAGCTTTCTTT.

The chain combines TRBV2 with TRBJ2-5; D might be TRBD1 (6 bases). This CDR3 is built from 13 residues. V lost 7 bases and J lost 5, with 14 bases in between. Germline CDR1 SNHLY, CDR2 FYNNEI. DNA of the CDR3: TGTGCCAGCAACACAGGGTTAGAGGAGACCCAGTACTTC. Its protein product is CASNTGLEETQYF.

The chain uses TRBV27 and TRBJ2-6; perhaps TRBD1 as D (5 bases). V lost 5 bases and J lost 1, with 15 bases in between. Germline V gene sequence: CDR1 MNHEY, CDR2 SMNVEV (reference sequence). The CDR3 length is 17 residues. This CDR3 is CASSKSGIRSGANVLTF. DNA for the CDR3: TGTGCCAGCAGTAAATCAGGGATCAGGTCTGGGGCCAACGTCCTGACTTTC.

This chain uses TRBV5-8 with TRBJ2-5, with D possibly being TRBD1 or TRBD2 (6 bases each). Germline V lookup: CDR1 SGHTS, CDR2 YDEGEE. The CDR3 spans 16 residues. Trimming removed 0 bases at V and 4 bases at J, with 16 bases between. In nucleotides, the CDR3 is TGTGCCAGCAGCTTGGGAGGGAGAGGAGGGGGAGAGACCCAGTACTTC. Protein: CASSLGGRGGGETQYF. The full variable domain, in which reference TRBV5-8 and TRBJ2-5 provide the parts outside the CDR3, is EAGVTQSPTHLIKTRGQQATLRCSPISGHTSVYWYQQALGLGLQFLLWYDEGEERNRGNFPPRFSGRQFPNYSSELNVNALELEDSALYLCASSLGGRGGGETQYFGPGTRLLVL.

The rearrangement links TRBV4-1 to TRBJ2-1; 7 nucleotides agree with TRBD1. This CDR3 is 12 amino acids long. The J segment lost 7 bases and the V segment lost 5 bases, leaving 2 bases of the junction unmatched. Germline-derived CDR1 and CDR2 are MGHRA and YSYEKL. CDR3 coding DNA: TGCGCCAGCAGCGTACAGGGGAATGAGCAGTTCTTC. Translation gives CASSVQGNEQFF.

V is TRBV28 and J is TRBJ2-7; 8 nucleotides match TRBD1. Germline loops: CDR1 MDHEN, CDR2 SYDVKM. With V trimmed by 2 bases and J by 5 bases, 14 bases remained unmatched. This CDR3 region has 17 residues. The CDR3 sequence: CASSLPLNPTGDNEQYF. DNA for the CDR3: TGTGCCAGCAGTTTACCCCTCAACCCGACAGGGGACAACGAGCAGTACTTC.

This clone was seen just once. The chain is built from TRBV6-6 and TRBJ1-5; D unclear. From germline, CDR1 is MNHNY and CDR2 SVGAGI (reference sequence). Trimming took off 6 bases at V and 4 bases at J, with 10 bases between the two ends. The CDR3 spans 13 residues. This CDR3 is CASRINGNQPQHF. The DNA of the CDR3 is TGTGCCAGCAGAATCAACGGGAATCAGCCCCAGCATTTT.